The rows below give T cell receptor beta chains drawn from one sample of a study of CD8+CD57+ T cells in acquired aplastic anemia. TCRdb reanalysed the reads using MiXCR and keeps one entry per CDR3 protein. The table shows under 250,000 distinct CDR3 sequences, with 34% occurring only once. Input material: sorted CD4+, CD8+, or CD8+CD57+ T cells (not recorded which) from PBMCs. The source of these receptors is a human donor in good health, serving as a control. Both conserved end residues are part of each CDR3. D genes are given only for firm matches. A row's size may be missing; if present it is once, few, many or a size class.

abundance,d_gene,v_gene,j_gene,CDR3nt,CDR3aa
many,TRBD2,TRBV20-1,TRBJ2-1,TGCAGTGCTAGATCGCCTAGCGGGGGAAACAATGAGCAGTTCTTC,CSARSPSGGNNEQFF
many,-,TRBV2,TRBJ1-1,TGTGCCAGCAGGGGCGTGTGGGCGGCCACTGAAGCTTTCTTT,CASRGVWAATEAFF
few,TRBD1,TRBV11-1,TRBJ1-1,TGTGCCAGCAGCTTTAAACAGGGGGCGGGCACTGAAGCTTTCTTT,CASSFKQGAGTEAFF
-,TRBD2,TRBV29-1,TRBJ2-1,TGCAGCGTTGAAGTATGGGGGGGGTACAATGAGCAGTTCTTC,CSVEVWGGYNEQFF
many,TRBD2,TRBV10-3,TRBJ2-2,TGTGCCATCAGTGATGCTAGCGGGAACACCGGGGAGCTGTTTTTT,CAISDASGNTGELFF
-,-,TRBV15,TRBJ2-7,TGTGCCACCAGCAGGGACATAGCCTCCTACGAGCAGTACTTC,CATSRDIASYEQYF
-,-,TRBV5-4,TRBJ1-4,TGTGCCAGCAGCCCCGATGGCAGGAATGAAAAACTGTTTTTT,CASSPDGRNEKLFF
many,-,TRBV10-2,TRBJ2-1,TGCGCCAGCAGTGGTAGGGTAACGGGCGGTGAGCAGTTCTTC,CASSGRVTGGEQFF
-,-,TRBV29-1,TRBJ1-1,TGCAGCGTGAGGACGGTTAACACTGAAGCTTTCTTT,CSVRTVNTEAFF
-,TRBD2,TRBV9,TRBJ2-2,TGTGCCAGCAACAAGGGACTAGCTATGCGCTCGAACACCGGGGAGCTGTTTTTT,CASNKGLAMRSNTGELFF
-,-,TRBV2,TRBJ1-1,TGTGCCAGCAGTTTTATTACGTCGGGGTCTGAAGCTTTCTTT,CASSFITSGSEAFF
few,-,TRBV18,TRBJ1-5,TGTGCCAGCTCACCAATAGGTGTTGGAGTCAATCAGCCCCAGCATTTT,CASSPIGVGVNQPQHF
few,-,TRBV6-1,TRBJ1-5,TGTGCCAGCAGTGAAGTCGGGAGTAGCAATCAGCCCCAGCATTTT,CASSEVGSSNQPQHF
once,TRBD1,TRBV20-1,TRBJ2-2,TGCAGTGCCAGGGGGCTTGCGGGTAGGAACACCGGGGAGCTGTTTTTT,CSARGLAGRNTGELFF
many,-,TRBV5-8,TRBJ2-7,TGTGCCAGCAGTCAGGCACTTGGAGACGAGCAGTACTTC,CASSQALGDEQYF
-,-,TRBV5-5,TRBJ2-1,TGCGCCAGCAGCTTGACAGACCCGAGCTCCTACAATGGGCAGTTCTTC,CASSLTDPSSYNGQFF
few,TRBD2,TRBV2,TRBJ2-2,TGTGCCAGCAGTGTCCGACTAGCGGGGGGGCCGGTGACCGGGGAGCTGTTTTTT,CASSVRLAGGPVTGELFF
many,-,TRBV29-1,TRBJ2-6,TGCAGCGTTGCCCGATCTGGGGCCAACGTCCTGACTTTC,CSVARSGANVLTF
many,-,TRBV2,TRBJ1-3,TGTGCCAGCAGTCGAGAAGGGCCGTCTGGAAACACCATATATTTT,CASSREGPSGNTIYF
-,TRBD1,TRBV7-3,TRBJ1-1,TGTGCCAGCAGCTACTCAGGGGGGGGTGATGAAGCTTTCTTT,CASSYSGGGDEAFF
once,TRBD2,TRBV10-3,TRBJ2-6,TGTGCCATCAGTCGGGGGACTACTAGCTCTGGGGCCAACGTCCTGACTTTC,CAISRGTTSSGANVLTF
many,TRBD1,TRBV24-1,TRBJ1-2,TGTGCCACCAGTGATTGGAGGGGGCAGGACTATGGCTACACCTTC,CATSDWRGQDYGYTF
many,-,TRBV25-1,TRBJ1-2,TGTGCCAGCAGTGCCTCCGGGACATTCATTAACTATGGCTACACCTTC,CASSASGTFINYGYTF
-,-,TRBV20-1,TRBJ2-3,TGCAGTGCTAGAGATCTGGTTACAGGCACAGATACGCAGTATTTT,CSARDLVTGTDTQYF
few,-,TRBV6-1,TRBJ1-2,TGTGCCAGCCAGGTATCTACTAACTATGGCTACACCTTC,CASQVSTNYGYTF
many,-,TRBV19,TRBJ1-1,TGTGCCAGTAGTTTAATCCCGAGCTACACTGAAGCTTTCTTT,CASSLIPSYTEAFF
-,TRBD1,TRBV10-3,TRBJ1-1,TGTGCCAGCAGTTTCCACCCGGGACAGGGGAACACTGAAGCTTTCTTT,CASSFHPGQGNTEAFF
many,-,TRBV6-1,TRBJ1-2,TGTGCCAGCAGGCGGGGGAAAGCTAACTATGGCTACACCTTC,CASRRGKANYGYTF
many,-,TRBV7-2,TRBJ1-3,TGTGCCAGCAGCTTAAGGGCGGGGCAGGGAAACACCATATATTTT,CASSLRAGQGNTIYF
few,TRBD1,TRBV6-5,TRBJ1-1,TGTGCCAGCAGTTACGTGGGTTGGGGGACAGTGAACACTGAAGCTTTCTTT,CASSYVGWGTVNTEAFF
few,-,TRBV27,TRBJ1-6,TGTGCCAGCAGTTTATCGATCCCGATCTATAATTCACCCCTCCACTTT,CASSLSIPIYNSPLHF
few,TRBD2,TRBV20-1,TRBJ2-3,TGCAGTGCCGCCGAATTGACTAGCGGGAGTATAGATACGCAGTATTTT,CSAAELTSGSIDTQYF
few,TRBD1,TRBV6-5,TRBJ1-2,TGTGCCAGCAGCTATGGTCCGGGACAGTATGCCTATGGCTACACCTTC,CASSYGPGQYAYGYTF
few,-,TRBV18,TRBJ2-5,TGTGCCAGCTCGCGTATGCAAGAGACCCAGTACTTC,CASSRMQETQYF
many,TRBD1,TRBV7-9,TRBJ2-7,TGTGCCAGCAGCTCGAAAGAACCGGGACAGGAAGGCTACGAGCAGTACTTC,CASSSKEPGQEGYEQYF
many,-,TRBV15,TRBJ1-1,TGTGCCACCAGCGCACAGGAGAACACTGAAGCTTTCTTT,CATSAQENTEAFF
many,-,TRBV2,TRBJ2-1,TGTGCCAGCAGGGGGCTTCAGTACAATGAGCAGTTCTTC,CASRGLQYNEQFF
-,-,TRBV20-1,TRBJ1-1,TGCAGTGCTAGAGGGGCCGGGGCCCAGATGGGGGACACTGAAGCTTTCTTT,CSARGAGAQMGDTEAFF
-,-,TRBV15,TRBJ1-5,TGTGCCACCAGCAGAGAGGCTGGGGGCCGCAATAGGCATTTT,CATSREAGGRNRHF
-,-,TRBV29-1,TRBJ2-5,TGCAGCAGTGGTATGGTGATCAGGGAGACCCAGTACTTC,CSSGMVIRETQYF
many,-,TRBV29-1,TRBJ1-1,TGCAGCGTTGTACGGACCATGAACACTGAAGCTTTCTTT,CSVVRTMNTEAFF